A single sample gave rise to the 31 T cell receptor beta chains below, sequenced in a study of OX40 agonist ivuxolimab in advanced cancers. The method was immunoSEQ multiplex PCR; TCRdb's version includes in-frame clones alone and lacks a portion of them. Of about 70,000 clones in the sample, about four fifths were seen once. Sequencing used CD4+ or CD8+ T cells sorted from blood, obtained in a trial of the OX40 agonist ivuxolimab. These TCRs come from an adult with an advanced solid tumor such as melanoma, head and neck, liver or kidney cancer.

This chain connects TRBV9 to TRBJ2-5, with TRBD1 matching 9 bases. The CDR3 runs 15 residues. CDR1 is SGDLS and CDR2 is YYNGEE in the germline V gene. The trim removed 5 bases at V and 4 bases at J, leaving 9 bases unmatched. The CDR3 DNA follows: TGTGCCAGCAGTGCAACGGACAGGGGTGGAGAGACCCAGTACTTC. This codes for CASSATDRGGETQYF.

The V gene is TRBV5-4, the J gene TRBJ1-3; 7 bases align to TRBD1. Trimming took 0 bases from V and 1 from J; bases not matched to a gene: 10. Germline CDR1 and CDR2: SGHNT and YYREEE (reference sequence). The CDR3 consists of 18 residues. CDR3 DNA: TGTGCCAGCAGCTTGGCGGACCGAACAGGGGTTTCTGGAAACACCATATATTTT. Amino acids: CASSLADRTGVSGNTIYF.

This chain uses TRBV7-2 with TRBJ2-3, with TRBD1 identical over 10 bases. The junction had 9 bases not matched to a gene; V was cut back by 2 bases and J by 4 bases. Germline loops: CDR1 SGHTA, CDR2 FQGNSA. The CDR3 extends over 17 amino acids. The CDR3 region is CASSLRMTGGAADTQYF. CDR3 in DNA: TGTGCCAGCAGCTTAAGAATGACAGGGGGCGCAGCAGATACGCAGTATTTT.

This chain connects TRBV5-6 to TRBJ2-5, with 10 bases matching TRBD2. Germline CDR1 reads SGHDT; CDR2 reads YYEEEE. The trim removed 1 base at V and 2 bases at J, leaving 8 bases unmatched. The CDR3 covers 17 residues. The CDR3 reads CASSLRRAGGLQETQYF. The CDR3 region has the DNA TGTGCCAGCAGCTTGAGACGAGCGGGAGGGCTACAAGAGACCCAGTACTTC.

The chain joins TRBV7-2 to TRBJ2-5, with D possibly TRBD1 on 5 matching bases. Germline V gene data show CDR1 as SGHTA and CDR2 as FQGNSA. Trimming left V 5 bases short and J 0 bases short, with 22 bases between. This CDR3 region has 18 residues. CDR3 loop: CASSKYGARTSYQETQYF. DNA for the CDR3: TGTGCCAGCAGCAAATATGGGGCCCGAACTTCGTACCAAGAGACCCAGTACTTC.

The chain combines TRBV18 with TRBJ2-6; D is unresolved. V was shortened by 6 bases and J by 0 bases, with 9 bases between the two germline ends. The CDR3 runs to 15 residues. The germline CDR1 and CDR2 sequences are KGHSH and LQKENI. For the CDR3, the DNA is TGTGCCAGCTCGCCGCCAAACTCTGGGGCCAACGTCCTGACTTTC. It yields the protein CASSPPNSGANVLTF.

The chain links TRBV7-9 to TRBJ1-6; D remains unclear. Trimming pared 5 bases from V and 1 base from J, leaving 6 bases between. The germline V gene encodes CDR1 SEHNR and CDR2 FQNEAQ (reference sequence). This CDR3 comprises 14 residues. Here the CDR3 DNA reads TGTGCCAGCAGCCTAGGTTCCTATAATTCACCCCTCCACTTT. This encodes CASSLGSYNSPLHF.

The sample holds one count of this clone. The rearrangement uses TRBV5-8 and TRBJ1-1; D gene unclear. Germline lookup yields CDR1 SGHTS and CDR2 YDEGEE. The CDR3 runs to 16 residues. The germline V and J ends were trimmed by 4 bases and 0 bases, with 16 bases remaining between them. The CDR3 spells CASSLPWSGLNTEAFF. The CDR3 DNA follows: TGTGCCAGCAGCCTCCCCTGGTCTGGCCTGAACACTGAAGCTTTCTTT.

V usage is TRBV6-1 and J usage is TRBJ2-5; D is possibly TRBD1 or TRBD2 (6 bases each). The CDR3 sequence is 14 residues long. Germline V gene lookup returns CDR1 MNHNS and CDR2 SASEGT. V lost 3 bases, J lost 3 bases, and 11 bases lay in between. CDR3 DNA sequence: TGTGCCAGCAGTGAGGGGGCGGGGAAAGAGACCCAGTACTTC. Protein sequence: CASSEGAGKETQYF.

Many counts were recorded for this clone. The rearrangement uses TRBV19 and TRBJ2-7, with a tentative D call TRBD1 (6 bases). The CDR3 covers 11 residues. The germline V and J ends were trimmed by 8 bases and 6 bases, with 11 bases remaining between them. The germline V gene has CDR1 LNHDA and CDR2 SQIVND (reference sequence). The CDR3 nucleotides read TGTGCCAGTCAACAGGGTCTCGAGCAGTACTTC. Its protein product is CASQQGLEQYF.

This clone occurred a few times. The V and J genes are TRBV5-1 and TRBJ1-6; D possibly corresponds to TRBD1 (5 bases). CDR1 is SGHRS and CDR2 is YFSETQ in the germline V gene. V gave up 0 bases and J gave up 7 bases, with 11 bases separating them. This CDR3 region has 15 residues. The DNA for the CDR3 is TGCGCCAGCAGCTTGGGACAGACCAACAATTCACCCCTCCACTTT. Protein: CASSLGQTNNSPLHF.

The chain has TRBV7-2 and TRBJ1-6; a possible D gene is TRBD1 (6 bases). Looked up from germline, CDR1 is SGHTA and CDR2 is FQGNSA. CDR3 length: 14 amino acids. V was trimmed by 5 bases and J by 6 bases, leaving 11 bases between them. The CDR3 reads CASSPWDTNSPLHF. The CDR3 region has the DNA TGTGCCAGCAGCCCATGGGACACTAATTCACCCCTCCACTTT.

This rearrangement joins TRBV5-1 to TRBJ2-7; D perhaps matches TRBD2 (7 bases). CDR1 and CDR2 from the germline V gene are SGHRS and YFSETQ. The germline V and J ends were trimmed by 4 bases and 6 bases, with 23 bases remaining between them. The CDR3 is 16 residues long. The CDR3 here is CASSESWGGISSEQYF. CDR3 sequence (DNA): TGCGCCAGCAGCGAATCCTGGGGGGGCATTTCTAGCGAGCAGTACTTC.

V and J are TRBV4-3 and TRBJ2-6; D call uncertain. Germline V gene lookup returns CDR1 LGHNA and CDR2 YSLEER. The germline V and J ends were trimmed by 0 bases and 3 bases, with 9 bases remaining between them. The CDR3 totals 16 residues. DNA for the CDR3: TGCGCCAGCAGCCAAGAATTGGGCCGTGGGGCCAACGTCCTGACTTTC. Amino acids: CASSQELGRGANVLTF.

The CDR3 is CASSLGPQGVYGYTF. The CDR3 DNA sequence: TGTGCCAGCAGCTTAGGGCCACAGGGGGTTTATGGCTACACCTTC. The chain joins TRBV7-9 to TRBJ1-2, with 8 bases aligning to TRBD1. Germline V lookup: CDR1 SEHNR, CDR2 FQNEAQ (reference sequence). V lost 1 base to trimming and J lost 5 bases; unmatched junction nucleotides: 6. The CDR3 runs 15 residues. The full variable domain, rest sourced from reference TRBV7-9 and TRBJ1-2, is DTGVSQNPRHKITKRGQNVTFRCDPISEHNRLYWYRQTLGQGPEFLTYFQNEAQLEKSRLLSDRFSAERPKGSFSTLEIQRTEQGDSAMYLCASSLGPQGVYGYTFGSGTRLTVV.

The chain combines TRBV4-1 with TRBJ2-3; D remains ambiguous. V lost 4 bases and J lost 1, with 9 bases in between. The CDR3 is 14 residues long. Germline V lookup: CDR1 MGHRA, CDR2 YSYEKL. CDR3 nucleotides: TGCGCCAGCAGCCCCGTAGGTGGCACAGATACGCAGTATTTT. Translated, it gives CASSPVGGTDTQYF.

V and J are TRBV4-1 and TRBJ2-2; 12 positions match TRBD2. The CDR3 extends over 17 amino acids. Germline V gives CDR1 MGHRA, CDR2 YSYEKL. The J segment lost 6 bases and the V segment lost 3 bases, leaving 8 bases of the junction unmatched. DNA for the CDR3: TGCGCCAGCAGCCAGGACCCGGGACTAGCGGGTTCCGGGGAGCTGTTTTTT. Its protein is CASSQDPGLAGSGELFF.

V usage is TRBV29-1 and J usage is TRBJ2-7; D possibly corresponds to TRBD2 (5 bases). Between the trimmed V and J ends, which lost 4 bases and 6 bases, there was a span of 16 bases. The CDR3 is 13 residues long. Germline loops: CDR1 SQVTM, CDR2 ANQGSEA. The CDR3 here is CSVVASSNSEQYF. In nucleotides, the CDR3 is TGCAGCGTTGTAGCTAGCTCCAACTCCGAGCAGTACTTC.

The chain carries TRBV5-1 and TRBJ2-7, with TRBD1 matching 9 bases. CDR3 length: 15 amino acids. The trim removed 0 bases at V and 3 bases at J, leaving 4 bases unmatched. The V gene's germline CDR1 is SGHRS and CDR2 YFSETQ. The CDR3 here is CASSLAGTGNYEQYF. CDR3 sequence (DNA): TGCGCCAGCAGCTTGGCCGGGACAGGGAACTACGAGCAGTACTTC.

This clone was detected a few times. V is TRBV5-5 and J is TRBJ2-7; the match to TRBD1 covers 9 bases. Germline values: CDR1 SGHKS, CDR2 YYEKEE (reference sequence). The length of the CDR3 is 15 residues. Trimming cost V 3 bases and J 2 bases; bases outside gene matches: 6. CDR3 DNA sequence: TGTGCCAGCAGCTACGCCACAGGGGGCCCCTACGAGCAGTACTTC. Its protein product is CASSYATGGPYEQYF.

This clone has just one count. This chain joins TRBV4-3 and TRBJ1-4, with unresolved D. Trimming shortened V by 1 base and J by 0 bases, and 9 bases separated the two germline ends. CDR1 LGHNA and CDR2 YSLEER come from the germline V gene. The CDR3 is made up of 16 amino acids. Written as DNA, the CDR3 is TGCGCCAGCAGCCAAGGGACTCCCGCAACTAATGAAAAACTGTTTTTT. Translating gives CASSQGTPATNEKLFF.

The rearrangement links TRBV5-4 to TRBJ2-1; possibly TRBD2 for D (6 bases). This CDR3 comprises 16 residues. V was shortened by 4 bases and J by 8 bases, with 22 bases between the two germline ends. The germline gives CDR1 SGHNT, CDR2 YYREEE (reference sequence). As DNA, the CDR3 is TGTGCCAGCAGCCCGCCTCTACTAGCAGCGTTCGATGAGCAGTTCTTC. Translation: CASSPPLLAAFDEQFF.

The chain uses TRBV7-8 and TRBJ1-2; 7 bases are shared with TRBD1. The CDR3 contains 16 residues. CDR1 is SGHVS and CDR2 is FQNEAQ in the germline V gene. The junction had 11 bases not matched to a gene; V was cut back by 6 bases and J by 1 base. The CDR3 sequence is CASSYTGTARNYGYTF. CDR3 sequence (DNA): TGTGCCAGCAGTTACACCGGGACAGCCCGTAACTATGGCTACACCTTC.

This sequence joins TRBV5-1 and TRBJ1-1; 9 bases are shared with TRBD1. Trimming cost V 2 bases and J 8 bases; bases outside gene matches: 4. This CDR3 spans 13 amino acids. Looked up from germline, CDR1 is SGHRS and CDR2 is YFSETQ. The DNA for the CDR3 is TGCGCCAGCAGCTTTGGGGGACAGGGCGAAGCTTTCTTT. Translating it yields CASSFGGQGEAFF.

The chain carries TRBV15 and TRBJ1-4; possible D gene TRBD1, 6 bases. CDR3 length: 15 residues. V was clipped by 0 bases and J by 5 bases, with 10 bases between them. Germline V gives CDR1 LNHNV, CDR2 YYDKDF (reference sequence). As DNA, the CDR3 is TGTGCCACCAGCAGAGATAAAGGGGGGAATGAAAAACTGTTTTTT. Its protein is CATSRDKGGNEKLFF.

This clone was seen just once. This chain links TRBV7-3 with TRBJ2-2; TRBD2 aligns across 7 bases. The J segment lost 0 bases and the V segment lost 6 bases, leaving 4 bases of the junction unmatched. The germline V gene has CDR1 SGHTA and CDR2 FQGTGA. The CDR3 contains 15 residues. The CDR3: CASRAGGTNTGELFF. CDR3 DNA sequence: TGTGCCAGCAGAGCCGGGGGGACGAACACCGGGGAGCTGTTTTTT.

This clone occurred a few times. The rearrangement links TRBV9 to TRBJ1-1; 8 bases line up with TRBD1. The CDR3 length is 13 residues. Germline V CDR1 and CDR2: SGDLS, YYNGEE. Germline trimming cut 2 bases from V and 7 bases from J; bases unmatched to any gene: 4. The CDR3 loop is CASSVGGTGEAFF. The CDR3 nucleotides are TGTGCCAGCAGCGTGGGGGGGACAGGTGAAGCTTTCTTT.

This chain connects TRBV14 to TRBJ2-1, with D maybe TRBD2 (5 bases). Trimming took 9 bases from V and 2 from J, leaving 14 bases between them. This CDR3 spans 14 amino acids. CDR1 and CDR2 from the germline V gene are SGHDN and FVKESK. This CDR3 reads CASGEGSPYNEQFF. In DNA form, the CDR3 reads TGTGCCAGTGGAGAAGGGAGCCCCTACAATGAGCAGTTCTTC.

The CDR3 DNA sequence: TGTGCCAGTAGTAAGACTAGCGGGGGAGAGACCCAGTACTTC. This sequence encodes CASSKTSGGETQYF. The chain recombines TRBV19 with TRBJ2-5, with 12 bases lining up with TRBD2. Germline loops: CDR1 LNHDA, CDR2 SQIVND (reference sequence). Unmatched junction bases numbered 1, after V lost 4 bases and J lost 4 bases. The length of the CDR3 is 14 residues.

The CDR3 DNA follows: TGTGCCAGCAGCCCCGTGCGGGGGGCCGGAGAGACCCAGTACTTC. The encoded protein is CASSPVRGAGETQYF. This sequence joins TRBV7-9 and TRBJ2-5; TRBD2 aligns across 8 bases. Germline values: CDR1 SEHNR, CDR2 FQNEAQ (reference sequence). This CDR3 has 15 residues. The V segment lost 5 bases and the J segment 4 bases; nucleotides outside the gene matches: 9.

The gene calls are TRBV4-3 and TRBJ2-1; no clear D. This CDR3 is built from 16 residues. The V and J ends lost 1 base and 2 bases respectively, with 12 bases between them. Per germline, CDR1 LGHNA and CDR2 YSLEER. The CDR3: CASSQGIAPPYNEQFF. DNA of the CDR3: TGCGCCAGCAGCCAAGGAATAGCACCCCCCTACAATGAGCAGTTCTTC.